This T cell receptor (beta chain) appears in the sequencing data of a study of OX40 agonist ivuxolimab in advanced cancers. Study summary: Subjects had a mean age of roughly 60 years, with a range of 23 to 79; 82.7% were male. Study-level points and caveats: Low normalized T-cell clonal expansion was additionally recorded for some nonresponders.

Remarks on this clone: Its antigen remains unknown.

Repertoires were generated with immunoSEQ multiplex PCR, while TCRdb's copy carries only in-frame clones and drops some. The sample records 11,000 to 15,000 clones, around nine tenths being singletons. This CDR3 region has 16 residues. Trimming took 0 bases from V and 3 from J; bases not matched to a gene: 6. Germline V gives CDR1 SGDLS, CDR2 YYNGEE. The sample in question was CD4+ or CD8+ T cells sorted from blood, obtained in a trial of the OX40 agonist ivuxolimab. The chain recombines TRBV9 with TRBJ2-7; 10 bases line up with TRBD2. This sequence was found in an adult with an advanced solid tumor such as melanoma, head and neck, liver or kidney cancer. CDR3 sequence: CASSVGSGGVLYEQYF. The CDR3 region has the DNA TGTGCCAGCAGCGTAGGAAGCGGGGGGGTCCTCTACGAGCAGTACTTC.